The T cell receptor (beta chain) under discussion was sequenced for a study of T cell repertoires in cytomegalovirus infection. Study summary: A matching HLA type, together with CMV infection, was signaled by public TCR beta signatures. Study results and caveats: Cumulative frequency (of public TCR beta family members) identified carriers of CMV plus the relevant HLA.

This CDR3 region has 12 residues. CDR1 is MNHEY and CDR2 is SVGEGT in the germline V gene. V lost 6 bases, J lost 7 bases, and 9 bases lay in between. A single record per CDR3 protein comes from TCRdb applying MiXCR to the reads. The sample includes about 740,000 distinct CDR3 sequences, 33% of them seen just once. Notes on this clonotype: Its antigen is still unknown.

The chain carries TRBV6-2 or TRBV6-3 and TRBJ2-2; no definite D call. The TCR was taken from a human donor in good health (CMV status not recorded). Some clones in this sample may be carry-over from other donors' samples. The sample in question was cultured PBMCs, obtained from culture after CMV antigen stimulation. CDR3 sequence: CASSRFVGELFF. DNA for the CDR3: TGTGCCAGCAGCCGATTCGTCGGGGAGCTGTTTTTT.